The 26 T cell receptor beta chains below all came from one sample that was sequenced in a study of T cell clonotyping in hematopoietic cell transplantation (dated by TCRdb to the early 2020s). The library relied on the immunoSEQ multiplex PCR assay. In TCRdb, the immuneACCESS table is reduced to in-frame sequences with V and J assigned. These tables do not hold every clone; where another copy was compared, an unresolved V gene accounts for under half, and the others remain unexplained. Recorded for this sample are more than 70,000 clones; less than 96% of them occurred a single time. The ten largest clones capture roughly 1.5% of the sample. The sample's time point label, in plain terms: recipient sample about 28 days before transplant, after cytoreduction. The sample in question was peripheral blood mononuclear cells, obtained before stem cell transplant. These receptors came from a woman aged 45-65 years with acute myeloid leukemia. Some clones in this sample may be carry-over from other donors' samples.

The CDR3 here is CASRTGAVYTF. Written as DNA, the CDR3 is TGTGCCTCAAGAACGGGGGCGGTCTACACCTTC. The V and J genes are TRBV30 and TRBJ1-2; D might be TRBD1 (6 bases). Germline V lookup: CDR1 GTSNPN, CDR2 SVGIG (reference sequence). The CDR3 extends over 11 amino acids. With 7 bases removed from V and 10 bases from J, the gap between germline ends came to 16 bases.

The CDR3 region has the DNA TGTGCCAGCAGCTTGTGGGACAGAAGCGTCTACGAGCAGTACTTC. Protein product: CASSLWDRSVYEQYF. V usage is TRBV5-8 and J usage is TRBJ2-7; TRBD1 matches 7 bases. This CDR3 is 15 amino acids long. In germline, CDR1 is SGHTS, CDR2 YDEGEE. V was clipped by 1 base and J by 3 bases; unmatched bases: 7. The complete variable domain, with remaining parts taken from reference TRBV5-8 and TRBJ2-7, reads EAGVTQSPTHLIKTRGQQATLRCSPISGHTSVYWYQQALGLGLQFLLWYDEGEERNRGNFPPRFSGRQFPNYSSELNVNALELEDSALYLCASSLWDRSVYEQYFGPGTRLTVT.

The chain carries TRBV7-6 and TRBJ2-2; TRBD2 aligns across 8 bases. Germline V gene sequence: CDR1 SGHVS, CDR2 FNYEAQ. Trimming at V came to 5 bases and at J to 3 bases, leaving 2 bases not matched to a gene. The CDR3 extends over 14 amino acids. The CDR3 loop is CASSIGRDTGELFF. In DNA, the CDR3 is TGTGCCAGCAGCATCGGGAGGGACACCGGGGAGCTGTTTTTT.

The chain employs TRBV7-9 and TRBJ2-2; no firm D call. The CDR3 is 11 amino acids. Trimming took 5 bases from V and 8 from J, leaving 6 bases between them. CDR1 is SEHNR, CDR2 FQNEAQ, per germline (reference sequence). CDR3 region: CASSPKGELFF. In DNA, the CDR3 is TGTGCCAGCAGCCCAAAAGGGGAGCTGTTTTTT.

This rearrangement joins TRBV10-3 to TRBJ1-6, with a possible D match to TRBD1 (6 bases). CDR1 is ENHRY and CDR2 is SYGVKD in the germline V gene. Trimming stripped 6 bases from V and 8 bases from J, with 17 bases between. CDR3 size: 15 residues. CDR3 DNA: TGTGCCATCAGCAGACAGGCCTTTAACTATTCACCCCTCCACTTT. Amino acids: CAISRQAFNYSPLHF.

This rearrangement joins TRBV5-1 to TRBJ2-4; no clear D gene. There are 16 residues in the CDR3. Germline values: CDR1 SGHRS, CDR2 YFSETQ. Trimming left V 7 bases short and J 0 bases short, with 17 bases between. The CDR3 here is CASLEDAILAKNIQYF. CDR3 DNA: TGCGCCAGCTTAGAGGACGCTATACTAGCCAAAAACATTCAGTACTTC.

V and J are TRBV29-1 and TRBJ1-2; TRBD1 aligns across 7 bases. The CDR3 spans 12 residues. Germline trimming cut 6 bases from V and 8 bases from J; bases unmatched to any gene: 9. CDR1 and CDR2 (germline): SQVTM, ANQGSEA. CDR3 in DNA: TGCAGCGTAACCGGGACAGCGGGGGGCTACACCTTC. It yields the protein CSVTGTAGGYTF.

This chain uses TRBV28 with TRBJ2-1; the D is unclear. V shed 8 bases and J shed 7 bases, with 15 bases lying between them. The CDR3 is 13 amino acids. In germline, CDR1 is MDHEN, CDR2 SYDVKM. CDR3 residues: CASRLRMENEQFF. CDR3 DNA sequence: TGTGCCAGCCGGCTACGGATGGAAAATGAGCAGTTCTTC.

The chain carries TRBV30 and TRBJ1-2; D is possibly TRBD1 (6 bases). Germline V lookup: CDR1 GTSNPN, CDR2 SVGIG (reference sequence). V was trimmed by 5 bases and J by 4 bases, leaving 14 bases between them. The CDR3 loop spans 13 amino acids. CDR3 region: CAWQPQGAYGYTF. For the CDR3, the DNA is TGTGCCTGGCAACCACAGGGTGCCTATGGCTACACCTTC.

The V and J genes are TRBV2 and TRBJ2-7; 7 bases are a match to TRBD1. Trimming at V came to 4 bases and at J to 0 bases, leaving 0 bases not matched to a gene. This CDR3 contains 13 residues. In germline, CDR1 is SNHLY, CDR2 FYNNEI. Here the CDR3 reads CASSGDSSYEQYF. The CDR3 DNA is TGTGCCAGCAGTGGGGACAGCTCCTACGAGCAGTACTTC.

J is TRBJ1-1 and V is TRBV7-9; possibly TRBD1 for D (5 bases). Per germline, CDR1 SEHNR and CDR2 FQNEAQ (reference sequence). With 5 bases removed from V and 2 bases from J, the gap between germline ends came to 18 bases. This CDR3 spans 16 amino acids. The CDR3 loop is CASSRTGTAPNTEAFF. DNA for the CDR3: TGTGCCAGCAGCCGAACTGGGACGGCCCCCAACACTGAAGCTTTCTTT. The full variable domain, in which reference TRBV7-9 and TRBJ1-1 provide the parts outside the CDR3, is DTGVSQNPRHKITKRGQNVTFRCDPISEHNRLYWYRQTLGQGPEFLTYFQNEAQLEKSRLLSDRFSAERPKGSFSTLEIQRTEQGDSAMYLCASSRTGTAPNTEAFFGQGTRLTVV.

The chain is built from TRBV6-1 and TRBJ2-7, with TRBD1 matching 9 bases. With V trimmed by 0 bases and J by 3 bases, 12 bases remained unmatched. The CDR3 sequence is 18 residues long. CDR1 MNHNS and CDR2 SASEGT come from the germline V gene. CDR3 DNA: TGTGCCAGCAGTGAAGCCGTACCCCGGGACAGGGTAGTCTACGAGCAGTACTTC. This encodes CASSEAVPRDRVVYEQYF.

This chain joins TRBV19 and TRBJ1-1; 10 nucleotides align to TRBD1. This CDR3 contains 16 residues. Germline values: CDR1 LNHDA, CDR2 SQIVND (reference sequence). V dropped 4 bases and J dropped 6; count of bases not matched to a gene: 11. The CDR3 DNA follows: TGTGCCAGTAGTACCGGACAGGGGGGGACAGGTCCTGAAGCTTTCTTT. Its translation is CASSTGQGGTGPEAFF.

CDR3 in amino acids: CASSTNRGEKLFF. The CDR3 DNA is TGTGCCAGTAGTACGAACAGGGGTGAAAAACTGTTTTTT. The genes are TRBV19 and TRBJ1-4; 7 bases are a match to TRBD1. CDR1 LNHDA and CDR2 SQIVND come from the germline V gene (reference sequence). The V gene end was trimmed by 4 bases and the J gene end by 7 bases; junction bases not matched to a gene: 3. This CDR3 is built from 13 residues.

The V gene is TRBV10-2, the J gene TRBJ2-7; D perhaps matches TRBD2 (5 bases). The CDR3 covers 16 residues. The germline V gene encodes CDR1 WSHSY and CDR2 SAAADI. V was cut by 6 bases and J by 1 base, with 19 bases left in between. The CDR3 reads CASSAILGGPSYEQYF. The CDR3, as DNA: TGCGCCAGCAGCGCCATCTTAGGCGGGCCTTCCTACGAGCAGTACTTC.

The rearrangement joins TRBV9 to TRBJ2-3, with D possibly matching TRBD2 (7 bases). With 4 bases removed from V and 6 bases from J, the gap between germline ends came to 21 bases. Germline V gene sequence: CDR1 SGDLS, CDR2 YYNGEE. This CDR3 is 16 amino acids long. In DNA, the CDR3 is TGTGCCAGCAGCCGCGTCGGGGGCGGGGGACCGGATACGCAGTATTTT. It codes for CASSRVGGGGPDTQYF.

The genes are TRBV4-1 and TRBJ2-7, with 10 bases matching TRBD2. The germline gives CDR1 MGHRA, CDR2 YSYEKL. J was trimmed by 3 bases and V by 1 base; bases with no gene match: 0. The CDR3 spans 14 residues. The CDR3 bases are TGCGCCAGCAGCCAAGTAGCGGGAGGCTACGAGCAGTACTTC. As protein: CASSQVAGGYEQYF.

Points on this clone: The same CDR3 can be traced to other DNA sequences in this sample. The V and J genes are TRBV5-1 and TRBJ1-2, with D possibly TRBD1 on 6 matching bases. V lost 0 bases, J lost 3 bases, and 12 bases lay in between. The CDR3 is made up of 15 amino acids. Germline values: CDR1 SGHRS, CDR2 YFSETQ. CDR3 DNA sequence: TGCGCCAGCAGCTTGGAAGGGGGTCGAGACTATGGCTACACCTTC. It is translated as CASSLEGGRDYGYTF.

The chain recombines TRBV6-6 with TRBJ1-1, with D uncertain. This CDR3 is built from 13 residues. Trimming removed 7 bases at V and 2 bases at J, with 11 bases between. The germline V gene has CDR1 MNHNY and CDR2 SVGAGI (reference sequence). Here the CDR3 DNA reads TGTGCCAGCAATCCAGCTGTTAACACTGAAGCTTTCTTT. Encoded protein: CASNPAVNTEAFF.

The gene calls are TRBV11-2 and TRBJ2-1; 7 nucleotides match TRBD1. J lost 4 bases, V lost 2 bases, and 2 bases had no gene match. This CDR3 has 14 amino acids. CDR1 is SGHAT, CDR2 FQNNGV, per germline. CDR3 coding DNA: TGTGCCAGCAGCTTAATGACAGGGTACAATGAGCAGTTCTTC. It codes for CASSLMTGYNEQFF.

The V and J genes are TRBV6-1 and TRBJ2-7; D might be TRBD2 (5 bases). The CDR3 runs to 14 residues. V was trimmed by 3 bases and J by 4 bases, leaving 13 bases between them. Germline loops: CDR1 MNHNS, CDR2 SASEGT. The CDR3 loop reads CASSEIQAGYEQYF. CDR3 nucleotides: TGTGCCAGCAGTGAGATCCAGGCGGGTTACGAGCAGTACTTC.

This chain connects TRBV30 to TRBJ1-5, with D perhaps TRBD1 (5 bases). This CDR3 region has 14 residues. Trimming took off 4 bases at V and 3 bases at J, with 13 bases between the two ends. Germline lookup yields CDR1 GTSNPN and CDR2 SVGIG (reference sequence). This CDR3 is CAWTRGTTNQPQHF. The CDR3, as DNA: TGTGCCTGGACCCGCGGGACTACCAATCAGCCCCAGCATTTT.

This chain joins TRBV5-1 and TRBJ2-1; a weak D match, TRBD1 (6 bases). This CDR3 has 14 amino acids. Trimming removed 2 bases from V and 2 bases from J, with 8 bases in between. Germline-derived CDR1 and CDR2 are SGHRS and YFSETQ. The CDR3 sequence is CASSLTGPYNEQFF. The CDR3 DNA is TGCGCCAGCAGCTTAACAGGGCCCTACAATGAGCAGTTCTTC.

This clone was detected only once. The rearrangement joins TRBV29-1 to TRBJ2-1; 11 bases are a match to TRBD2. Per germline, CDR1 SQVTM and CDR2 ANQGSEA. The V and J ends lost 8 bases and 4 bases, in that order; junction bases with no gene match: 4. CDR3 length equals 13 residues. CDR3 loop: CSKLAGGYNEQFF. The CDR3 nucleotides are TGCAGCAAGCTAGCGGGAGGTTACAATGAGCAGTTCTTC.

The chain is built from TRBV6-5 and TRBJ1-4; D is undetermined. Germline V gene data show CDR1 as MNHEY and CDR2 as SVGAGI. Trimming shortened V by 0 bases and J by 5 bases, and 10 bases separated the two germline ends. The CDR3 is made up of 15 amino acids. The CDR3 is CASSYSYSGNEKLFF. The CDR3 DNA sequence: TGTGCCAGCAGTTACTCATACAGCGGAAATGAAAAACTGTTTTTT.

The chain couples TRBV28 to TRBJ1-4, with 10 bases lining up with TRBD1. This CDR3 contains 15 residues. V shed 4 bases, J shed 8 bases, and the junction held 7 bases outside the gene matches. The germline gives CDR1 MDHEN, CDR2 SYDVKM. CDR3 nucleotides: TGTGCCAGCAGTTCGCCCGGGACAGGGGCCGAAAAACTGTTTTTT. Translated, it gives CASSSPGTGAEKLFF.